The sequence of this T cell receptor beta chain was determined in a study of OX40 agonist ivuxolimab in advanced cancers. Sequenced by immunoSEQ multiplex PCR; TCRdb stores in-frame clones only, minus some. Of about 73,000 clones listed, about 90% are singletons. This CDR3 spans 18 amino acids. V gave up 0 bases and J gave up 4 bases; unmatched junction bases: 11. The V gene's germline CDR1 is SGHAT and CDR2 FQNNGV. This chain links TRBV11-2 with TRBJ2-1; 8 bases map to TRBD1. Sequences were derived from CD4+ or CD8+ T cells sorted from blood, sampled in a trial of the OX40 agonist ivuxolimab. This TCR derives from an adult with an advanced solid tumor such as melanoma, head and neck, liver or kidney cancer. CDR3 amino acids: CASSLDWGDRGEYNEQFF. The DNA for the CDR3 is TGTGCCAGCAGCTTAGATTGGGGTGACAGGGGAGAATACAATGAGCAGTTCTTC.